This T cell receptor beta chain was profiled in a study of blood T cell repertoires in COVID-19. For the study at large: COVID-19 samples, acute and convalescent, were from the United States, Italy and Spain.

How the authors handled the data: How many nucleated cells were present was estimated from reference gene primer amplification. TCRdb keeps only in-frame clones here, not all; method: immunoSEQ multiplex PCR. V, J and clone size derive from that table, while D and trimming were established from the DNA sequence. The data hold about 50,000 clones, with 65% to 90% observed a single time. A remark on this clone: The same CDR3 arises from other DNA sequences in this sample as well.

Germline V gene data show CDR1 as SGHRS and CDR2 as YFSETQ. This CDR3 has 13 amino acids. Trimming cost V 0 bases and J 3 bases, with 7 bases left between them. The chain employs TRBV5-1 and TRBJ2-7; D ambiguous. Material for sequencing was peripheral blood. This receptor was obtained from a woman in her sixties or seventies with acute or convalescent COVID-19. The CDR3 nucleotides read TGCGCCAGCAGCTTGGGGCAGAACTACGAGCAGTACTTC. Amino acids: CASSLGQNYEQYF.